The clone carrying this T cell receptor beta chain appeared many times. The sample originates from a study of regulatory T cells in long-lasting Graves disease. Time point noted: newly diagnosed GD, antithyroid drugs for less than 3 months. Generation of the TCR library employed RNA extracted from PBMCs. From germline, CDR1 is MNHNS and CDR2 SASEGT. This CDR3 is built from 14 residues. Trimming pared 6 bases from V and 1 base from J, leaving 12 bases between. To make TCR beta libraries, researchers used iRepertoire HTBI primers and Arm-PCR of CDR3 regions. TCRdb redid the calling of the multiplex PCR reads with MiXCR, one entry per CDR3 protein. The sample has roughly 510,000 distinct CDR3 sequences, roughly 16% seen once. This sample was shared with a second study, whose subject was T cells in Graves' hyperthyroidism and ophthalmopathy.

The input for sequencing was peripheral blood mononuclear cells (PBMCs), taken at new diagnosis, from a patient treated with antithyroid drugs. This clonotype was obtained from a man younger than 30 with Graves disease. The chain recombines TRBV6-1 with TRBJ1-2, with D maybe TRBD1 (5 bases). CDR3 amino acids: CASSVTRDNYGYTF. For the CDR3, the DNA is TGTGCCAGCAGCGTTACCAGGGATAACTATGGCTACACCTTC.